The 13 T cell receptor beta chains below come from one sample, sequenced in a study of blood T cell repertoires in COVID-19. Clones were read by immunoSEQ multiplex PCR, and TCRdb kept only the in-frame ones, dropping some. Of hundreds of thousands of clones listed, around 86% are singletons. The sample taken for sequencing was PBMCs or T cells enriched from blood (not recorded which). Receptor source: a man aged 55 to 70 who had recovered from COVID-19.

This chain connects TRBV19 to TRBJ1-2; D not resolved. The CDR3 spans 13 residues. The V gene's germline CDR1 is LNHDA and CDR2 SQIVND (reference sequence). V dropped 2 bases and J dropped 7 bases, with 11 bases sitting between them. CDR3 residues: CASSIREVGGYTF. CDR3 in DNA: TGTGCCAGTAGTATACGGGAGGTCGGTGGCTACACCTTC.

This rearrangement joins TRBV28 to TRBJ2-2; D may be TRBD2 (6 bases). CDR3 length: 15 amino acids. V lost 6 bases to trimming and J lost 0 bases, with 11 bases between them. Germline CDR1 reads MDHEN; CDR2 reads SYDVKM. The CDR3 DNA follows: TGTGCCAGCAGCTCGGGGACTGCGAACACCGGGGAGCTGTTTTTT. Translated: CASSSGTANTGELFF.

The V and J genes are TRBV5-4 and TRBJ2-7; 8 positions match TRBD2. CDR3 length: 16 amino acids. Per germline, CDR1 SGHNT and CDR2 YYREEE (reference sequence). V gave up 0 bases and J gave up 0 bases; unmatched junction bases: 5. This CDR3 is CASSLDTGGTSYEQYF. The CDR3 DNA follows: TGTGCCAGCAGCTTGGATACGGGAGGGACCTCCTACGAGCAGTACTTC. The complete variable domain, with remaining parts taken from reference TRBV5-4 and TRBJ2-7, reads ETGVTQSPTHLIKTRGQQVTLRCSSQSGHNTVSWYQQALGQGPQFIFQYYREEENGRGNFPPRFSGLQFPNYSSELNVNALELDDSALYLCASSLDTGGTSYEQYFGPGTRLTVT.

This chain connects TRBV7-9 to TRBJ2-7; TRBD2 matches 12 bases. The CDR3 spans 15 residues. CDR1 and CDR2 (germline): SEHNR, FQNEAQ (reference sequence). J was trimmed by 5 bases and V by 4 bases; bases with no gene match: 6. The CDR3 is CASSSLAGGLNEQYF. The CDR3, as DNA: TGTGCCAGCAGCTCCCTAGCGGGAGGGCTTAACGAGCAGTACTTC.

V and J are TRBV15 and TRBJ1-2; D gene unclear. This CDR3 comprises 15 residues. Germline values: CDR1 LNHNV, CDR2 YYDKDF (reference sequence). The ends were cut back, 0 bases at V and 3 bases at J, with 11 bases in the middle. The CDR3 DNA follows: TGTGCCACCAGCAGAGATCCCCTCCGGGACTATGGCTACACCTTC. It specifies CATSRDPLRDYGYTF.

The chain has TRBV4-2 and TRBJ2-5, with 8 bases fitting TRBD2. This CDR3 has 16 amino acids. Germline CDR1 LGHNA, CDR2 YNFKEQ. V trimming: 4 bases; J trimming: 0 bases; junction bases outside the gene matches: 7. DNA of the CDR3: TGTGCCAGCAGCCCGAAGATTAGCGGGGACCAAGAGACCCAGTACTTC. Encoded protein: CASSPKISGDQETQYF.

The CDR3 DNA reads TGTGCCAGCAGCCAGACGGGGGGGCTCCTCATCGAGCAGTACTTC. Encoded protein: CASSQTGGLLIEQYF. J is TRBJ2-7 and V is TRBV3-1 (or the pseudogene TRBV3-2); 8 bases are a match to TRBD2. This CDR3 spans 15 amino acids. V gave up 3 bases and J gave up 6 bases; unmatched junction bases: 10. In germline, CDR1 is LGHDT, CDR2 YNNKEL (reference sequence).

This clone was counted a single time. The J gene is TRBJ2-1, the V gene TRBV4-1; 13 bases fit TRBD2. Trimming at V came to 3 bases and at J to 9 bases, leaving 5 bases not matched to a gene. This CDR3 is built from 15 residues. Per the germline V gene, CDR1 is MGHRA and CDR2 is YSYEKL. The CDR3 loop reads CASSQTSGRTGEQFF. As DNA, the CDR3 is TGCGCCAGCAGCCAGACTAGCGGGAGGACGGGTGAGCAGTTCTTC.

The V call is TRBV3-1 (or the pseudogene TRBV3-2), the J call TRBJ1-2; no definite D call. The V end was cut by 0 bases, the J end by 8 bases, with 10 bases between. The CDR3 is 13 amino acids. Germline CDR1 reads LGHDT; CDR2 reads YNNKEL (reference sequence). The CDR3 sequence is CASSQDVGVGYTF. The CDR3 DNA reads TGTGCCAGCAGCCAAGATGTCGGGGTCGGCTACACCTTC.

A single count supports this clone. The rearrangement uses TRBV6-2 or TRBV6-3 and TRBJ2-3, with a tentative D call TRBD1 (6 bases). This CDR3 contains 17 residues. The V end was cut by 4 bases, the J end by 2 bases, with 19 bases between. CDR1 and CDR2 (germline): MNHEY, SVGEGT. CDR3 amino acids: CASSSRPTGLNTDTQYF. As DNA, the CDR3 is TGTGCCAGCAGTTCCCGCCCGACAGGTTTAAACACAGATACGCAGTATTTT.

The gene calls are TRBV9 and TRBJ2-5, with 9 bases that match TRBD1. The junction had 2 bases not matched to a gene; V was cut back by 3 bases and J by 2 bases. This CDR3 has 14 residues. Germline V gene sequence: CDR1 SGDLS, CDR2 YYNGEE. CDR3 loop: CASSGTGAQETQYF. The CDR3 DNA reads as TGTGCCAGCAGCGGGACAGGGGCGCAAGAGACCCAGTACTTC.

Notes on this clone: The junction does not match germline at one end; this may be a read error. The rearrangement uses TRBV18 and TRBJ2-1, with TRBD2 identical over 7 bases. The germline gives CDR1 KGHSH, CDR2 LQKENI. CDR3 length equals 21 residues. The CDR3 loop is CASSPTTGGRITTSSHNEQFF. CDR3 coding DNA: TGTGCCAGCTCACCCACCACGGGGGGACGGATCACGACTAGCTCCCACAATGAGCAGTTCTTC.

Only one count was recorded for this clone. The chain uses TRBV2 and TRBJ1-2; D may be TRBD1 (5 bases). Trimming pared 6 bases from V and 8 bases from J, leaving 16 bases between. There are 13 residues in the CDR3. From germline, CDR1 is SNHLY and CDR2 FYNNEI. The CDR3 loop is CASRLIREVGYTF. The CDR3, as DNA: TGTGCCAGCAGGTTGATCAGGGAGGTAGGCTACACCTTC.